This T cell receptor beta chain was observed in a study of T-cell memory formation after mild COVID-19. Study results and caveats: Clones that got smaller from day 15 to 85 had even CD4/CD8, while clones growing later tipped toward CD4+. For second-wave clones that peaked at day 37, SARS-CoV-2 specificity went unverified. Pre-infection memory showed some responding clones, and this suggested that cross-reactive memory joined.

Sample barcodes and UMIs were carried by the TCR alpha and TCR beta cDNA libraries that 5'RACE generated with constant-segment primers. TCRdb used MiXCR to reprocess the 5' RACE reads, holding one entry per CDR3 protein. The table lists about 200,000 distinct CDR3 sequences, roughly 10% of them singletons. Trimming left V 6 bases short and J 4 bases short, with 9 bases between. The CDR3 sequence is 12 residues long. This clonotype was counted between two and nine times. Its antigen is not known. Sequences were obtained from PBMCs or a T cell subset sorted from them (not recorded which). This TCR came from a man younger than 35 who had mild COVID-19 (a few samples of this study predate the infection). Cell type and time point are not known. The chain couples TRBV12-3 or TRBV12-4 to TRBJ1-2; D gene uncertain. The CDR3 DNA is TGTGCCAGCAGCCAACGCCCCTATGGCTACACCTTC. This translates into CASSQRPYGYTF.